The T cell receptor (beta chain) under discussion was sequenced for a study of T-cell reconstitution after alpha-beta-depleted transplantation in children. General observations from the study: A year had passed since transplant, and T-cell counts and diversity by then came mostly from newly produced T cells.

V was clipped by 5 bases and J by 5 bases, with 16 bases between them. Germline values: CDR1 SGHTA, CDR2 FQGNSA. CDR3 length equals 14 residues. The TCRbeta library was prepared with unique molecular identifiers. MiXCR was run by TCRdb on the PCR reads, yielding one entry per CDR3 protein. Of 550,000 to 800,000 distinct CDR3 sequences in the sample, about 12% are singletons; the top ten hold around 0.76%. This clonotype was detected ten times or more. Antigen: not known. The clonotype originates from a girl aged 2-10 years with congenital amegakaryocytic thrombocytopenia, due to receive a stem cell transplant. The sequencing used PBMCs, collected before TCRalphabeta/CD19-depleted stem cell transplant. The V call is TRBV7-2, the J call TRBJ2-7; the D gene is possibly TRBD1 (6 bases). The CDR3 bases are TGTGCCAGCAGCCGTCCACAGGGTACCCACGAGCAGTACTTC. Its protein product is CASSRPQGTHEQYF.